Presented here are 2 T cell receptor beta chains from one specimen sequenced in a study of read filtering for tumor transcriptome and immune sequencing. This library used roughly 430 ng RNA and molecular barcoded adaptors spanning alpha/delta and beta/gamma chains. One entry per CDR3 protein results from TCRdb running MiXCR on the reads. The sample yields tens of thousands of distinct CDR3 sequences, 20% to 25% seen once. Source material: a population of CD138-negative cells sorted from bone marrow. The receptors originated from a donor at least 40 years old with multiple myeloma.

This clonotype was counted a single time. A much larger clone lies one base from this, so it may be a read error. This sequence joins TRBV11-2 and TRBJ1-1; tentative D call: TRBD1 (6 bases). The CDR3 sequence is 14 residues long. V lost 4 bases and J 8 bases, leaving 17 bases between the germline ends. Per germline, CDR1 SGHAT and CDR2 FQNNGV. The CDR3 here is CASSWGAGYAEAFF. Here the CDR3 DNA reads TGTGCCAGCAGCTGGGGGGCGGGGTACGCGGAAGCTTTCTTT.

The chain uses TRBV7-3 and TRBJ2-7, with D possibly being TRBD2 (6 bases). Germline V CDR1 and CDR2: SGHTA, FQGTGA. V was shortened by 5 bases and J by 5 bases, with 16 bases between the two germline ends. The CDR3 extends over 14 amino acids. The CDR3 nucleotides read TGTGCCAGCAGCCTTCTAGGTGGAGGGGACGAGCAGTACTTC. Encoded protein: CASSLLGGGDEQYF. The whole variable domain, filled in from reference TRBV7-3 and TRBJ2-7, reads GAGVSQTPSNKVTEKGKYVELRCDPISGHTALYWYRQSLGQGPEFLIYFQGTGAADDSGLPNDRFFAVRPEGSVSTLKIQRTERGDSAVYLCASSLLGGGDEQYFGPGTRLTVT.